This record covers a single T cell receptor (beta chain). Antigen specificity is unknown. Trimming stripped 4 bases from V and 10 bases from J, with 14 bases between. The CDR3 is 13 amino acids. Germline CDR1 reads GTSNPN; CDR2 reads SVGIG (reference sequence). This PCR relied on a set of 60 Vbeta primers and 13 Jbeta primers. Only in-frame clones appear in the TCRdb table, and some are missing; sequencing was by immunoSEQ multiplex PCR. The sample records hundreds of thousands of clones, 70% to 85% being singletons. Healthy donors of bone marrow made up the group. At the time of sampling, donors were nominally healthy, though unrecorded immune exposures were likely. The sample comes from a study of cytomegalovirus exposure and HLA in healthy donors. Overall study: Within an early data release were about 85 million unique TCRs drawn from HLA-typed donors.

Findings and limits, study-wide: A classifier reportedly called cytomegalovirus status with high sensitivity and specificity.

The specimen sequenced was PBMCs. This sequence joins TRBV30 and TRBJ1-6; no clear D gene. The TCR sequence derives from a woman in her forties in good health and CMV-seronegative. CDR3 in amino acids: CAWTSGFTSPLHF. The CDR3 DNA is TGTGCCTGGACCTCGGGATTTACCTCACCCCTCCACTTT.